These T cell receptor beta chains were read from a single sample in a study of T cells after yellow fever vaccination. TCRdb redid the calling of the 5' RACE reads with MiXCR, one entry per CDR3 protein. This table has 300,000 to 400,000 distinct CDR3 sequences, 6.2% appearing once. Sequencing was performed on PBMCs, taken 5 days after the yellow fever booster vaccination. The receptors come from a man aged 25-45 years who received the YFV17D yellow fever vaccine. CDR3s include the opening cysteine and the closing phenylalanine or tryptophan. D genes are given only for firm matches. Some rows mark clone size as missing; the rest say once, few, many or name a class of expanded clone.

CDR3	DNA	V	size	J	D
CASSSEGTVHSSYNEQFF	TGTGCCAGCAGCTCAGAGGGGACTGTACATAGCTCCTACAATGAGCAGTTCTTC	TRBV11-1	few	TRBJ2-1	-
CASSQVLTAFF	TGTGCCAGCAGCCAAGTATTGACAGCTTTCTTT	TRBV3-1	-	TRBJ1-1	-
CASSAAGRGNYNEQFF	TGTGCCAGCAGCGCCGCTGGACGGGGGAACTACAATGAGCAGTTCTTC	TRBV9	-	TRBJ2-1	-
CASSLRGDGTNEKLFF	TGTGCCAGCAGCTTGAGGGGGGATGGAACTAATGAAAAACTGTTTTTT	TRBV5-6	few	TRBJ1-4	-
CASSPPRGEETQYF	TGTGCCAGCAGCCCCCCCCGAGGGGAGGAGACCCAGTACTTC	TRBV5-6	-	TRBJ2-5	-
CAIRPGTSIPYEQYF	TGTGCCATCAGACCCGGGACTAGTATTCCCTACGAGCAGTACTTC	TRBV10-3	few	TRBJ2-7	TRBD2
CAISEKAGTGNEQFF	TGTGCCATCAGTGAGAAGGCGGGAACGGGCAATGAGCAGTTCTTC	TRBV10-3	many	TRBJ2-1	-
CASSFGGPGDSNYGYTF	TGTGCCAGCAGCTTCGGGGGTCCAGGGGACTCTAACTATGGCTACACCTTC	TRBV7-2	few	TRBJ1-2	-
CASSVLGQGLEQYF	TGTGCCAGCAGCGTCCTGGGACAGGGGCTCGAGCAGTACTTC	TRBV7-8	many	TRBJ2-7	TRBD1
CASSLNEELETQYF	TGCGCCAGCAGCCTGAACGAGGAATTAGAGACCCAGTACTTC	TRBV4-1	-	TRBJ2-5	-
CSVARTSGRAEETQYF	TGCAGCGTTGCCAGGACTAGCGGGAGGGCCGAAGAGACCCAGTACTTC	TRBV29-1	few	TRBJ2-5	TRBD2
CASSLTGTSGSGEQFF	TGTGCCAGCAGCTTGACCGGGACTAGCGGGAGCGGAGAGCAGTTCTTC	TRBV7-3	many	TRBJ2-1	TRBD2
CSARREGNQPQHF	TGCAGTGCTAGGAGGGAAGGCAATCAGCCCCAGCATTTT	TRBV20-1	-	TRBJ1-5	-
CASSSISVAYEQYF	TGTGCCAGCAGCTCGATATCAGTAGCCTACGAGCAGTACTTC	TRBV7-2	-	TRBJ2-7	-
CSVEDLAGRNTEAFF	TGCAGCGTTGAAGATCTCGCAGGGCGGAACACTGAAGCTTTCTTT	TRBV29-1	-	TRBJ1-1	-
CASTRDIYEQYF	TGTGCCAGCACCCGGGATATCTACGAGCAGTACTTC	TRBV6-2/TRBV6-3	many	TRBJ2-7	-
CASSLRGQLIQYF	TGTGCCAGCAGCCTGAGGGGACAGCTAATTCAGTACTTC	TRBV5-4	-	TRBJ2-5	TRBD1
CASSKGGAEGSPLHF	TGTGCCAGCTCCAAAGGAGGCGCGGAGGGCTCACCCCTCCACTTT	TRBV18	few	TRBJ1-6	-
CSARDIRTGPLTDTQYF	TGCAGTGCTAGAGATATCAGGACAGGGCCCCTCACAGATACGCAGTATTTT	TRBV20-1	many	TRBJ2-3	TRBD1
CASSFSFDSNANEQFF	TGTGCCAGCAGTTTTTCCTTTGACTCAAACGCCAATGAGCAGTTCTTC	TRBV6-5	-	TRBJ2-1	-
CASTPPRTSGSYNEQFF	TGTGCCAGCACCCCCCCCCGGACTAGTGGTTCCTACAATGAGCAGTTCTTC	TRBV12-3/TRBV12-4	-	TRBJ2-1	TRBD2
CAWRGQGTGELFF	TGTGCCTGGAGAGGACAGGGGACCGGGGAGCTGTTTTTT	TRBV30	many	TRBJ2-2	TRBD1
CASSGAGGTGELFF	TGTGCCAGCTCTGGGGCAGGTGGAACCGGGGAGCTGTTTTTT	TRBV12-3/TRBV12-4	few	TRBJ2-2	-
CSASGSLAGVLPEQFF	TGCAGTGCTAGCGGGTCGCTAGCGGGAGTCTTACCTGAGCAGTTCTTC	TRBV20-1	-	TRBJ2-1	TRBD2
CSARVGSSYNEQFF	TGCAGTGCTAGAGTAGGGAGCTCCTACAATGAGCAGTTCTTC	TRBV20-1	many	TRBJ2-1	-
CASSHSGRKNTEAFF	TGCGCCAGCAGCCACAGCGGGAGGAAGAACACTGAAGCTTTCTTT	TRBV4-3	few	TRBJ1-1	-
CASSRGSGGPEANTGELFF	TGTGCCAGCAGCCGTGGGTCGGGAGGGCCTGAAGCGAACACCGGGGAGCTGTTTTTT	TRBV6-2/TRBV6-3	few	TRBJ2-2	TRBD2
CSARAALAGVTQETQYF	TGCAGTGCTAGAGCGGCTCTAGCGGGAGTAACCCAAGAGACCCAGTACTTC	TRBV20-1	few	TRBJ2-5	TRBD2
CASRARTSGRGEQFF	TGTGCCAGCAGAGCCCGGACTAGCGGGAGGGGTGAGCAGTTCTTC	TRBV2	few	TRBJ2-1	TRBD2
CASRDRNRAGELFF	TGTGCCAGTAGGGACAGAAATAGAGCCGGGGAGCTGTTTTTT	TRBV28	few	TRBJ2-2	TRBD1
CASIGQMNTEAFF	TGTGCCAGCATCGGACAAATGAACACTGAAGCTTTCTTT	TRBV12-3/TRBV12-4	-	TRBJ1-1	-
CASSQDRGYEQYF	TGCGCCAGCAGCCAAGATAGGGGCTACGAGCAGTACTTC	TRBV4-3	many	TRBJ2-7	-
CASSTGIGQYF	TGTGCCAGCAGCACAGGTATTGGGCAGTACTTC	TRBV7-6	many	TRBJ2-7	-
CASSYSEAGANVQTF	TGTGCCAGCAGTTACTCTGAGGCTGGGGCCAACGTCCAGACTTTC	TRBV6-5	-	TRBJ2-6	-
CASSFAGEAFF	TGTGCCAGCAGTTTCGCCGGTGAAGCTTTCTTT	TRBV12-3/TRBV12-4	many	TRBJ1-1	-
CASGWTSDQETQYF	TGTGCCAGCGGGTGGACTAGCGACCAAGAGACCCAGTACTTC	TRBV6-1	few	TRBJ2-5	TRBD2
CSASSSPGRLAGGTYEQYF	TGCAGTGCTAGTAGCTCCCCTGGCAGACTAGCGGGAGGAACCTACGAGCAGTACTTC	TRBV20-1	many	TRBJ2-7	TRBD2
CASSGGTGELFF	TGTGCCAGTTCGGGAGGCACCGGGGAGCTGTTTTTT	TRBV5-5	many	TRBJ2-2	TRBD2
CASSLPELDTQYF	TGTGCCAGCAGCTTACCGGAGTTAGATACGCAGTATTTT	TRBV7-2	-	TRBJ2-3	-
CASSSDFYEQYF	TGTGCCAGCAGCTCGGACTTCTACGAGCAGTACTTC	TRBV5-1	many	TRBJ2-7	-
CAISGGSRLAGAYEQYF	TGTGCCATCAGTGGGGGCTCTCGGCTAGCGGGAGCCTACGAGCAGTACTTC	TRBV10-3	many	TRBJ2-7	TRBD2
CSAGTDWEKLFF	TGCAGCGCCGGGACAGATTGGGAAAAACTGTTTTTT	TRBV29-1	-	TRBJ1-4	TRBD1
CASSLVSAGAGELFF	TGTGCCAGCAGCTTAGTGAGTGCGGGAGCCGGGGAGCTGTTTTTT	TRBV7-6	many	TRBJ2-2	TRBD2
CASSPKWGGSYNEQVF	TGTGCCAGCAGCCCCAAGTGGGGGGGCTCCTACAATGAGCAGGTCTTC	TRBV3-1	-	TRBJ2-1	-
CAISGPGQGTNTIYF	TGTGCCATCAGTGGGCCGGGACAGGGGACTAACACCATATATTTT	TRBV10-3	many	TRBJ1-3	TRBD1
CASSLGTNTEAFF	TGCGCCAGCAGCCTGGGAACGAACACTGAAGCTTTCTTT	TRBV5-1	-	TRBJ1-1	-
CASETTPVSGANVLTF	TGTGCCAGTGAGACAACTCCAGTCTCTGGGGCCAACGTCCTGACTTTC	TRBV19	few	TRBJ2-6	-